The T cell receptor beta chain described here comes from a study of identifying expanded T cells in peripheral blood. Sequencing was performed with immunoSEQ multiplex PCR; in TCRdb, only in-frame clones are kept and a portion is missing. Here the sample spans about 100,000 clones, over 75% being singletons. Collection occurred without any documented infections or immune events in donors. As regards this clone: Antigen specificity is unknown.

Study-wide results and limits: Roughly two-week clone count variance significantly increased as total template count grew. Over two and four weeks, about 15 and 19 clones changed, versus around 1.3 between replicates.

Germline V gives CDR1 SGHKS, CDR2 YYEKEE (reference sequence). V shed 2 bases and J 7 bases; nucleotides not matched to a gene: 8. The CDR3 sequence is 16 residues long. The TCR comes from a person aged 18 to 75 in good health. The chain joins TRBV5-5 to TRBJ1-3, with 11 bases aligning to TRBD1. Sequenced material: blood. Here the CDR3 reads CASSFRDRGSFNTIYF. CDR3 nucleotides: TGTGCCAGCAGCTTCCGGGACAGGGGGTCCTTTAACACCATATATTTT.